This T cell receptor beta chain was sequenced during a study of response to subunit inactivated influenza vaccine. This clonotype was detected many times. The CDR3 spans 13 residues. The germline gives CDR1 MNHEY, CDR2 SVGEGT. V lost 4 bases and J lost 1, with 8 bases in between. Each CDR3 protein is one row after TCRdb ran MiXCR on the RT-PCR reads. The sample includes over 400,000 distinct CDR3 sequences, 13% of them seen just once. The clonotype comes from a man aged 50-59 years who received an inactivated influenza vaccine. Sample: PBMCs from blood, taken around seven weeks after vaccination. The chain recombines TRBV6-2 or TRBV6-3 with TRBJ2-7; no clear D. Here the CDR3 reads CASSWAASYEQYF. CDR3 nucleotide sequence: TGTGCCAGCAGTTGGGCAGCATCCTACGAGCAGTACTTC.